One sample yielded the 8 T cell receptor beta chains listed below, sequenced in a study of radiotherapy plus CTLA-4 blockade in lung cancer. Clones were sequenced by immunoSEQ multiplex PCR, and TCRdb holds only the in-frame ones, with some missing. The sample has 75,000 or so clones, 78% seen once. The specimen was peripheral blood, collected from a patient treated with radiotherapy plus ipilimumab. These receptors came from a human donor with non-small cell lung cancer who had a complete response to radiotherapy plus ipilimumab.

The V gene is TRBV20-1, the J gene TRBJ2-7; D is undetermined. Looked up from germline, CDR1 is DFQATT and CDR2 is SNEGSKA (reference sequence). V dropped 6 bases and J dropped 2 bases, with 8 bases sitting between them. This CDR3 region has 11 residues. The CDR3 is CSAPGAYEQYF. The CDR3 DNA reads as TGCAGTGCACCTGGGGCCTACGAGCAGTACTTC.

The chain combines TRBV18 with TRBJ1-5; unclear D gene. Germline assignment: CDR1 KGHSH and CDR2 LQKENI. V lost 6 bases to trimming and J lost 2 bases, with 11 bases between them. The CDR3 extends over 14 amino acids. CDR3 coding DNA: TGTGCCAGCTCTGCCGGTTGGGGCAATCAGCCCCAGCATTTT. Translated: CASSAGWGNQPQHF. Full variable domain (outside the CDR3, taken from reference TRBV18 and TRBJ1-5): NAGVMQNPRHLVRRRGQEARLRCSPMKGHSHVYWYRQLPEEGLKFMVYLQKENIIDESGMPKERFSAEFPKEGPSILRIQQVVRGDSAAYFCASSAGWGNQPQHFGDGTRLSIL.

The chain carries TRBV7-2 and TRBJ1-3; no clear D. Trimming took off 1 base at V and 6 bases at J, with 10 bases between the two ends. Germline V gene lookup returns CDR1 SGHTA and CDR2 FQGNSA. The CDR3 sequence is 14 residues long. The CDR3 is CASSLVGQSNTIYF. The CDR3 DNA follows: TGTGCCAGCAGCTTAGTCGGTCAGTCAAACACCATATATTTT.

This chain joins TRBV4-1 and TRBJ1-2; 12 bases line up with TRBD1. This CDR3 contains 15 residues. The V and J ends lost 1 base and 8 bases, in that order; junction bases with no gene match: 5. CDR1 and CDR2 from the germline V gene are MGHRA and YSYEKL. CDR3 nucleotide sequence: TGCGCCAGCAGCCAAGCGGGACAGGGGGCGAGAGGCTACACCTTC. It yields the protein CASSQAGQGARGYTF.

J is TRBJ1-1 and V is TRBV7-2, with no clear D. The V gene's germline CDR1 is SGHTA and CDR2 FQGNSA. V gave up 2 bases and J gave up 10 bases, with 14 bases separating them. CDR3 size: 13 residues. CDR3 nucleotide sequence: TGTGCCAGCAGCTTATCTACATCCCGGGGAGCTTTCTTT. Amino acids: CASSLSTSRGAFF.

The V and J genes are TRBV2 and TRBJ1-4; no clear D gene. This CDR3 has 14 residues. Trimming took off 4 bases at V and 8 bases at J, with 14 bases between the two ends. CDR1 is SNHLY, CDR2 FYNNEI, per germline. The CDR3 region is CASSVVGMSEKLFF. In DNA form, the CDR3 reads TGTGCCAGCAGTGTGGTTGGGATGTCCGAAAAACTGTTTTTT.

The gene calls are TRBV7-9 and TRBJ1-6, with D uncertain. V was clipped by 1 base and J by 5 bases, with 6 bases between them. The CDR3 runs 14 residues. CDR1 and CDR2 (germline): SEHNR, FQNEAQ (reference sequence). The CDR3 nucleotides are TGTGCCAGCAGCTTAGAACAGAATAATTCACCCCTCCACTTT. The encoded protein is CASSLEQNNSPLHF.

V is TRBV14 and J is TRBJ1-6; the D is unclear. The CDR3 runs 15 residues. V lost 0 bases to trimming and J lost 7 bases, with 10 bases between them. Per the germline V gene, CDR1 is SGHDN and CDR2 is FVKESK. The CDR3 DNA sequence: TGTGCCAGCAGCCAAGATCATGGCCGGAATTCACCCCTCCACTTT. Amino acid sequence: CASSQDHGRNSPLHF.